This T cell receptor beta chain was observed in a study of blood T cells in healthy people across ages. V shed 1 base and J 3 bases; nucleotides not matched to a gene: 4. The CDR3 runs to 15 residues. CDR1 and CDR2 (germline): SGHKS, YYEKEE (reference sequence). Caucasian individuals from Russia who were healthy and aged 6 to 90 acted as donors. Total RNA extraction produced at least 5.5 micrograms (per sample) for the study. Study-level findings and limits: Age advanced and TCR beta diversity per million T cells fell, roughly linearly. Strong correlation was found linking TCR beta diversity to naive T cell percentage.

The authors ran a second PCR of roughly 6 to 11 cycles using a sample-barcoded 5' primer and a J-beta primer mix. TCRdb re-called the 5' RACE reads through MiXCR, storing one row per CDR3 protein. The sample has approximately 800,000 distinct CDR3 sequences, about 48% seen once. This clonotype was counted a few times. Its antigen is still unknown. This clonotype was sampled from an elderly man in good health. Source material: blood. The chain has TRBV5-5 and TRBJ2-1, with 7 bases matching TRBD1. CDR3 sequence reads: CASSLSQGNYNEQFF. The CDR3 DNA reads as TGTGCCAGCAGCTTGTCACAGGGGAACTACAATGAGCAGTTCTTC.